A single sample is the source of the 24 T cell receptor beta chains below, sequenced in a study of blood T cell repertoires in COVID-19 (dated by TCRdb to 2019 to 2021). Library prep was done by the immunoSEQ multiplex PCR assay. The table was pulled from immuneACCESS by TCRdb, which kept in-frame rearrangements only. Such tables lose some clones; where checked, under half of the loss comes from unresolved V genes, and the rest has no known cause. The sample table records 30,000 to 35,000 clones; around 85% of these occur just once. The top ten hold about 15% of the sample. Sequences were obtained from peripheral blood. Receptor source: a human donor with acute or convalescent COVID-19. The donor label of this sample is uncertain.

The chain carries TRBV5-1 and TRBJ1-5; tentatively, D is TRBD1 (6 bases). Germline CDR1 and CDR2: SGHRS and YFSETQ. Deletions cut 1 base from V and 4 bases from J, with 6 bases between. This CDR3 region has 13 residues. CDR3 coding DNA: TGCGCCAGCAGCTTGACAGGGAATCAGCCCCAGCATTTT. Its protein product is CASSLTGNQPQHF. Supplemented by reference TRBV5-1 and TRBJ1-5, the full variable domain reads KAGVTQTPRYLIKTRGQQVTLSCSPISGHRSVSWYQQTPGQGLQFLFEYFSETQRNKGNFPGRFSGRQFSNSRSEMNVSTLELGDSALYLCASSLTGNQPQHFGDGTRLSIL.

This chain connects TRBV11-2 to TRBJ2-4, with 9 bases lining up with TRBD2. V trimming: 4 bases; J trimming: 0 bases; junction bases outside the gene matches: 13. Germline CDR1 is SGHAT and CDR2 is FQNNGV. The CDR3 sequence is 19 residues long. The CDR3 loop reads CASSYPRLAERLAKNIQYF. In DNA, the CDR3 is TGTGCCAGCAGCTATCCCCGACTAGCGGAGAGACTAGCCAAAAACATTCAGTACTTC.

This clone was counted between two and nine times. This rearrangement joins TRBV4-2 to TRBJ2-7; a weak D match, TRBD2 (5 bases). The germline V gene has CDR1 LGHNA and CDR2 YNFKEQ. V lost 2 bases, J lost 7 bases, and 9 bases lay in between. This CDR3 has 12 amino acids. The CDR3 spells CASSQLRGEQYF. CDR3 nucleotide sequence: TGTGCCAGCAGCCAACTACGGGGAGAGCAGTACTTC.

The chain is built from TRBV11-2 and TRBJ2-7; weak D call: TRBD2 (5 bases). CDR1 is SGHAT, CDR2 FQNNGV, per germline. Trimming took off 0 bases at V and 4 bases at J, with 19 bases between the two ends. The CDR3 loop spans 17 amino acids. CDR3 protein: CASSLDLRRAGRYEQYF. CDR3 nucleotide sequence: TGTGCCAGCAGCTTAGATCTAAGGCGGGCCGGCAGATACGAGCAGTACTTC.

The CDR3 DNA reads TGCAGTGCCCGGGGACAGCCCCAGCATTTT. This translates into CSARGQPQHF. This chain uses TRBV20-1 with TRBJ1-5, with D uncertain. The CDR3 extends over 10 amino acids. V lost 6 bases and J 7 bases, leaving 7 bases between the germline ends. CDR1 and CDR2 (germline): DFQATT, SNEGSKA (reference sequence).

CDR3 DNA sequence: TGTGCCAGCAGAGGAACAGGGGGTAGCTATGGCTACACCTTC. Translated, it gives CASRGTGGSYGYTF. The V and J genes are TRBV7-8 and TRBJ1-2, with 8 bases matching TRBD1. The CDR3 runs 14 residues. V lost 6 bases and J lost 4; bases outside the gene matches: 7. CDR1 is SGHVS, CDR2 FQNEAQ, per germline.

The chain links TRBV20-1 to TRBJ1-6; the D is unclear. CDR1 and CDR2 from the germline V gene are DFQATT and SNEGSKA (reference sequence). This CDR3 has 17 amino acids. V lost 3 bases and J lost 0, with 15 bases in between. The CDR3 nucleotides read TGCAGTGCTAGTGTCCCGGGAGCCTCCTCCTATAATTCACCCCTCCACTTT. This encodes CSASVPGASSYNSPLHF.

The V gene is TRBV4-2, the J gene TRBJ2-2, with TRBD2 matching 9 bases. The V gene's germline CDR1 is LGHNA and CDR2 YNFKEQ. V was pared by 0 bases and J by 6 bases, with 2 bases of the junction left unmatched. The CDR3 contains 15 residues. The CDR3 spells CASSQDRGGAGELFF. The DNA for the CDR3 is TGTGCCAGCAGCCAAGATCGCGGGGGGGCCGGGGAGCTGTTTTTT.

The CDR3, as DNA: TGTGCCATCGCCCACTCACAGGGAGGGAATGGCTACACCTTC. Protein product: CAIAHSQGGNGYTF. The chain employs TRBV3-1 (or the pseudogene TRBV3-2) and TRBJ1-2; a weak D match, TRBD1 (6 bases). This CDR3 is built from 14 residues. CDR1 and CDR2 from the germline V gene are LGHDT and YNNKEL (reference sequence). The V end lost 10 bases, the J end lost 6 bases, and 21 bases lay between the germline ends.

The CDR3 nucleotides are TGTGCCAGCAGCGCCGGACTACTAAACACCGGGGAGCTGTTTTTT. It is translated as CASSAGLLNTGELFF. The V gene is TRBV5-4, the J gene TRBJ2-2, with D perhaps TRBD2 (6 bases). Germline loops: CDR1 SGHNT, CDR2 YYREEE (reference sequence). Trimming left V 4 bases short and J 2 bases short, with 12 bases between. The CDR3 sequence is 15 residues long.

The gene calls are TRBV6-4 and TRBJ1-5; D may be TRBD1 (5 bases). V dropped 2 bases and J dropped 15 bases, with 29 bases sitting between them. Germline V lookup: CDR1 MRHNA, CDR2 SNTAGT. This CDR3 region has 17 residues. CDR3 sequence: CASSDLVWGDLVKARHF. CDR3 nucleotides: TGTGCCAGCAGTGACCTTGTTTGGGGGGATCTTGTAAAAGCTCGGCATTTT.

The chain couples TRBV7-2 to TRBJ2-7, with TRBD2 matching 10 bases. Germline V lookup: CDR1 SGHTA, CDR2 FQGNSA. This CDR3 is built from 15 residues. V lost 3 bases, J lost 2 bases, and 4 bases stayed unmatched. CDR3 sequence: CASSFSGGGTYEQYF. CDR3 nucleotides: TGTGCCAGCAGCTTCAGCGGGGGGGGGACCTACGAGCAGTACTTC.

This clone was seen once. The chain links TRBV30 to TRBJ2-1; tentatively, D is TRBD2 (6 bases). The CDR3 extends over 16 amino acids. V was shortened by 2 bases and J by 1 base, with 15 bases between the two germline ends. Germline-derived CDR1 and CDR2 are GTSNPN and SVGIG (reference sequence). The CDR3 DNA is TGTGCCTGGAGTAAGTATGGGACTTGGTCCTACAATGAGCAGTTCTTC. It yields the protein CAWSKYGTWSYNEQFF.

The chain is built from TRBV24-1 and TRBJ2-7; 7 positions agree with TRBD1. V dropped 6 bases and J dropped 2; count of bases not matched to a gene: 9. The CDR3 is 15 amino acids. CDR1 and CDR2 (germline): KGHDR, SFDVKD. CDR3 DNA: TGTGCCACCAGTTCGACAGGGACCGATACCTACGAGCAGTACTTC. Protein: CATSSTGTDTYEQYF.

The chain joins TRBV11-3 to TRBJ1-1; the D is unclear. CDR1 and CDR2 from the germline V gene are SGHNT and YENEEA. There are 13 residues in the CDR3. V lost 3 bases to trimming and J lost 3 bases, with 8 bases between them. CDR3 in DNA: TGTGCCAGCAGCTTGTTCGGAGACACTGAAGCTTTCTTT. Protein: CASSLFGDTEAFF. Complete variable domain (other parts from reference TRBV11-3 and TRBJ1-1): EAGVVQSPRYKIIEKKQPVAFWCNPISGHNTLYWYLQNLGQGPELLIRYENEEAVDDSQLPKDRFSAERLKGVDSTLKIQPAELGDSAVYLCASSLFGDTEAFFGQGTRLTVV.

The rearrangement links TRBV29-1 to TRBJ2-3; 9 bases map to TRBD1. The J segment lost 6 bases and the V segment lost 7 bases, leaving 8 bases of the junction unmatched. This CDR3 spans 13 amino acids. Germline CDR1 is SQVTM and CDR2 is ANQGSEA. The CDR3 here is CSDDRGVGDTQYF. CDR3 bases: TGCAGCGACGACAGGGGGGTGGGTGATACGCAGTATTTT.

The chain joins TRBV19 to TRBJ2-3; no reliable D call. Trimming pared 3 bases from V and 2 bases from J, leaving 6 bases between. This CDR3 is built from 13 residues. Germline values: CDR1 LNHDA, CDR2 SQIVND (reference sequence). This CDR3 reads CASSIPDTDTQYF. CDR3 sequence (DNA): TGTGCCAGTAGTATTCCAGACACAGATACGCAGTATTTT.

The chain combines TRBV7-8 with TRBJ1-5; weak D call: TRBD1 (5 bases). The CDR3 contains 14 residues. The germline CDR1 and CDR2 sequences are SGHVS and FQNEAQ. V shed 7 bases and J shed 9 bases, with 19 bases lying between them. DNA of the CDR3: TGTGCCAGCAACCCAACCCCAGGGAACCGGCCCCAGCATTTT. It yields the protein CASNPTPGNRPQHF.

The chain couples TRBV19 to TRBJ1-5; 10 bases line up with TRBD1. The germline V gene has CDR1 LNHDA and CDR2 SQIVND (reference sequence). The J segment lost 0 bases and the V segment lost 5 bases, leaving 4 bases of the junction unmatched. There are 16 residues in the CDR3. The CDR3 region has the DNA TGTGCCAGTAGTGTCAGACAGGGGGCTAGCAATCAGCCCCAGCATTTT. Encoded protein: CASSVRQGASNQPQHF.

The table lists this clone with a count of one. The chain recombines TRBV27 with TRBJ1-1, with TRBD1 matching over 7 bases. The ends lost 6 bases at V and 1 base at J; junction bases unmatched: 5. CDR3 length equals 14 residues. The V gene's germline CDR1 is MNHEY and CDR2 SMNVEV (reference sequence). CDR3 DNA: TGTGCCAGCAGCGCCCGGACAGGGAACACTGAAGCTTTCTTT. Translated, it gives CASSARTGNTEAFF.

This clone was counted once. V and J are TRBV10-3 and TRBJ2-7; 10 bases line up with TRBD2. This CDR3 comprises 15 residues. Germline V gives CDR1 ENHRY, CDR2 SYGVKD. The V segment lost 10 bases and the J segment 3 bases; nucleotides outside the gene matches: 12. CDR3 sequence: CATRGRGLANYEQYF. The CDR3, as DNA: TGTGCCACCCGGGGGAGGGGACTAGCGAACTACGAGCAGTACTTC.

This CDR3 is CASSPQGYNSPLHF. The CDR3 bases are TGTGCCAGCAGCCCCCAGGGGTATAATTCACCCCTCCACTTT. The chain joins TRBV7-2 to TRBJ1-6; weak D call: TRBD1 (6 bases). CDR1 is SGHTA and CDR2 is FQGNSA in the germline V gene. This CDR3 region has 14 residues. With 5 bases removed from V and 4 bases from J, the gap between germline ends came to 9 bases.

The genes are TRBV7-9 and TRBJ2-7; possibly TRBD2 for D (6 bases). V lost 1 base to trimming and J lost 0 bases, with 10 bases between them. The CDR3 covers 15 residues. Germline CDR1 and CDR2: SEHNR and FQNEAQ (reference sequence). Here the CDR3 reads CASSLGGMGSYEQYF. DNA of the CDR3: TGTGCCAGCAGCTTAGGCGGGATGGGCTCCTACGAGCAGTACTTC.

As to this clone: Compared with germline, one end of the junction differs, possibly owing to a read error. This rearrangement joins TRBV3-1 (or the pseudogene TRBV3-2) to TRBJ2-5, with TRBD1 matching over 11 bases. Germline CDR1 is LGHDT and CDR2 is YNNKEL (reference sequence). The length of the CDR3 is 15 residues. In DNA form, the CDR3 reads TGTGCCAGCAGCCATAGGACAGGGGGCGCGGAGACCCGGTACTTC. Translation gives CASSHRTGGAETRYF.